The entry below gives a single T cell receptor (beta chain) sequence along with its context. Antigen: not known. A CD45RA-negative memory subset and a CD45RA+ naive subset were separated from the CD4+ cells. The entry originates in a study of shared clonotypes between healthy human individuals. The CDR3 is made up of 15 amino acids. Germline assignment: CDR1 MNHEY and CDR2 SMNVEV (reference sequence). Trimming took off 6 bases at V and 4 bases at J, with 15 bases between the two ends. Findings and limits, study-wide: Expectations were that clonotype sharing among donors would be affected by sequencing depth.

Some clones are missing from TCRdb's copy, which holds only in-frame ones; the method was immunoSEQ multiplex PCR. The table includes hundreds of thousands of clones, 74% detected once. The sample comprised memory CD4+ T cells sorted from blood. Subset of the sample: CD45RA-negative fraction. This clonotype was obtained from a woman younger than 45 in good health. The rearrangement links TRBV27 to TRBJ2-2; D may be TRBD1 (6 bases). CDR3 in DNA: TGTGCCAGCAGCCCACAGGGTGGTTTCACCGGGGAGCTGTTTTTT. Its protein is CASSPQGGFTGELFF.